A selection of T cell receptor beta chains follows, all from one sample in a study of response to subunit inactivated influenza vaccine. TCRdb fed the RT-PCR reads into MiXCR, producing one record per CDR3 protein. This table holds roughly 500,000 distinct CDR3 sequences, about 25% found once. The source material was CD4+ T cells sorted from PBMCs, sampled 5 days after vaccination. Source of these receptors: a man aged 45-65 years who received an inactivated influenza vaccine. The CDR3 runs from the conserved cysteine through the conserved F or W. The D gene is left open where the match is weak. Rows give clone size only sometimes, using once, few, many, or a class for an expanded clone.

NA TRBJ1-1 TRBV7-9 NA CASSLVAVNTEAFF TGTGCCAGCAGCTTAGTCGCGGTGAACACTGAAGCTTTCTTT
NA TRBJ1-2 TRBV12-3/TRBV12-4 NA CASSLVPWGYTF TGTGCCAGCAGTTTAGTTCCTTGGGGCTACACCTTC
TRBD1 TRBJ2-7 TRBV20-1 NA CSARDQGAFYEQYF TGCAGTGCTAGGGATCAGGGGGCGTTCTACGAGCAGTACTTC
TRBD2 TRBJ2-1 TRBV7-9 many CASSFPGLAGGNEQFF TGTGCCAGCAGCTTTCCGGGACTAGCGGGAGGCAATGAGCAGTTCTTC
TRBD2 TRBJ2-5 TRBV5-1 many CASSLGQLAGGQGETQYF TGCGCCAGCAGCTTGGGACAGCTAGCGGGAGGACAGGGAGAGACCCAGTACTTC
NA TRBJ2-3 TRBV11-2 NA CASSSTMNTQYF TGTGCCAGCAGCTCGACCATGAATACGCAGTATTTT
NA TRBJ2-7 TRBV28 NA CASSRPGAREQYF TGTGCCAGCAGTCGGCCAGGGGCTCGCGAGCAGTACTTC
TRBD2 TRBJ2-3 TRBV20-1 once CSAGRFGGTDTQYF TGCAGTGCCGGGAGGTTTGGGGGGACGGATACGCAGTATTTT
TRBD2 TRBJ2-7 TRBV9 few CASSVVGSGAFYEQYF TGTGCCAGCAGCGTAGTTGGTAGCGGGGCCTTCTACGAGCAGTACTTC
NA TRBJ1-4 TRBV5-1 NA CASSLERGNEKLFF TGCGCCAGCAGCTTGGAACGGGGAAATGAAAAACTGTTTTTT
NA TRBJ2-5 TRBV6-5 few CASSYSSWGRGQETQYF TGTGCCAGCAGTTACTCGTCCTGGGGACGGGGCCAAGAGACCCAGTACTTC
NA TRBJ2-7 TRBV20-1 NA CSARGAGAIYEQYF TGCAGTGCTAGAGGGGCAGGTGCGATTTACGAGCAGTACTTC
NA TRBJ2-5 TRBV3-1 NA CASSYREETQYF TGTGCCAGCAGCTACAGGGAAGAGACCCAGTACTTC
NA TRBJ1-1 TRBV6-2/TRBV6-3 few CASSTSTSGVSFF TGTGCCAGCAGTACCTCCACCTCGGGTGTGTCTTTCTTT
NA TRBJ2-1 TRBV14 NA CASSQRLGLDEQFF TGTGCCAGCAGCCAAAGGCTAGGGTTGGATGAGCAGTTCTTC
NA TRBJ2-3 TRBV11-2 few CASSLVTGTDTQYF TGTGCCAGCAGCTTAGTGACGGGCACAGATACGCAGTATTTT
TRBD2 TRBJ2-3 TRBV5-5 NA CASSLAWSSGGAADTQYF TGTGCCAGCAGCTTGGCCTGGTCTAGCGGGGGGGCCGCAGATACGCAGTATTTT
TRBD2 TRBJ2-3 TRBV20-1 few CSAPTPSGSPDTQYF TGCAGTGCCCCCACCCCTAGCGGGAGCCCAGATACGCAGTATTTT
TRBD1 TRBJ1-2 TRBV20-1 few CSRTRGRIGQGRAAYGYTF TGCAGTAGGACAAGGGGTCGGATTGGACAGGGGCGAGCCGCTTATGGCTACACCTTC
NA TRBJ1-6 TRBV14 few CASSQDSTAESSSYNSPLHF TGTGCCAGCAGCCAAGATAGTACAGCCGAATCGAGCTCCTATAATTCACCCCTCCACTTT